The text below deals with one TCR beta chain. The CDR3 consists of 16 residues. J gave up 5 bases and V 3 bases, and 10 bases lay outside the gene matches. Germline-derived CDR1 and CDR2 are MNHEY and SMNVEV (reference sequence). TCRdb's table, derived via immunoSEQ multiplex PCR, lists solely in-frame clones and lacks some. The profile shows some 28,000 clones, around 88% of them singletons. This sample is part of a study of T cell changes during pregnancy in multiple sclerosis. This clonotype was sampled from a female donor in good health, enrolled as a control in a pregnancy study. This rearrangement joins TRBV27 to TRBJ2-5; TRBD2 aligns across 9 bases. The starting material was CD4+ T cells from peripheral blood mononuclear cells, obtained in the first trimester of pregnancy. The CDR3 sequence: CASSFARGGRGETQYF. The DNA of the CDR3 is TGTGCCAGCAGTTTTGCCCGGGGCGGGAGGGGTGAGACCCAGTACTTC.